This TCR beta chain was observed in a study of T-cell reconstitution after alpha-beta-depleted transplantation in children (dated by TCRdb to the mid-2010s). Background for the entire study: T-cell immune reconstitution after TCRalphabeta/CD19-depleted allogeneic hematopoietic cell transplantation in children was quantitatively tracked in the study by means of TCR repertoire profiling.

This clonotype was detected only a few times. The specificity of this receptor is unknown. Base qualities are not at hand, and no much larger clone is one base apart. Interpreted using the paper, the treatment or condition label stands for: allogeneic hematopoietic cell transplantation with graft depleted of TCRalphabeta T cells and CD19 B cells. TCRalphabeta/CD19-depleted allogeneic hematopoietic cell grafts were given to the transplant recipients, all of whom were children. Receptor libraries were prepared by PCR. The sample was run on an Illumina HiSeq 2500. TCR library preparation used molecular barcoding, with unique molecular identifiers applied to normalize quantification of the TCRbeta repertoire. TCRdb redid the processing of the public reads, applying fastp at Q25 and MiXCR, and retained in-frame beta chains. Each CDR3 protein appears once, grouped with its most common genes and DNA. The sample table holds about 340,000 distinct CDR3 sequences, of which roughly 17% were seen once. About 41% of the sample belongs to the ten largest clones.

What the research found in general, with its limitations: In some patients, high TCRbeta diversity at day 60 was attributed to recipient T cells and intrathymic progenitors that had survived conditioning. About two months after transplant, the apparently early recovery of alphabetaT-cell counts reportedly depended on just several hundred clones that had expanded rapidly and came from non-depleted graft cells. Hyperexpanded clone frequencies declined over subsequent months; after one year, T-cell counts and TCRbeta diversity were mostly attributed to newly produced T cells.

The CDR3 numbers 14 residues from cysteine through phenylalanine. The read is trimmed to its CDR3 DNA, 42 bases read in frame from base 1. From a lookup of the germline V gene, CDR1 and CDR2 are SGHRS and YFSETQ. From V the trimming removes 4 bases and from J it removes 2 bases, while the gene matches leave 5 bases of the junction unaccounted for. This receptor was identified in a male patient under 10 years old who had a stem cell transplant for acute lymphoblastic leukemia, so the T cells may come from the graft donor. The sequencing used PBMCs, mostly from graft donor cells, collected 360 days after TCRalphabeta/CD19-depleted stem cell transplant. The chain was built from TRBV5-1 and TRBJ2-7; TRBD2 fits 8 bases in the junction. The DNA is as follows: TGCGCCAGCAGCGCGGGACTAGAAACCTACGAGCAGTACTTC. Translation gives CASSAGLETYEQYF.